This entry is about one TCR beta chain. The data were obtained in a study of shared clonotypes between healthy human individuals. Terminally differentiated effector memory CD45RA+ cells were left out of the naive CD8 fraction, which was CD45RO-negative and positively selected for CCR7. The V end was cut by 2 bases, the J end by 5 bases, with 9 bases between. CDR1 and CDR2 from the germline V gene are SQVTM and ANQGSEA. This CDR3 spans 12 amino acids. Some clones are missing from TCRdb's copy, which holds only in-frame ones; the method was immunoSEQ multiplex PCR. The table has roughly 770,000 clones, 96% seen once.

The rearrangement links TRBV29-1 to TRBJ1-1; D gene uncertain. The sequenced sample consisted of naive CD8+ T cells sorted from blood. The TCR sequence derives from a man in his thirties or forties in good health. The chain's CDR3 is CSVETDLTEAFF. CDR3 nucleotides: TGCAGCGTTGAAACGGACTTGACTGAAGCTTTCTTT.